This T cell receptor (beta chain) was sequenced in a study of TIL therapy for anti-PD-1-resistant metastatic lung cancer. At the level of the study: Progressing patients received lymphodepletion, expanded TIL infusion and IL-2. Most patients had lung adenocarcinoma. Overall study results and limits: After infusion, TIL clonotypes partly replaced peripheral T cells and declined over months.

The libraries were made with immunoSEQ v3. Each library reached about 2.1 million read pairs, or 5-6 million at deep level. Clones were read by immunoSEQ multiplex PCR, and TCRdb kept only the in-frame ones, dropping some. The table lists 50,000 to 70,000 clones, 75% to 85% of them singletons. Time point meaning: pre-treatment sample, taken before nivolumab and TIL therapy. Germline V gene sequence: CDR1 MNHEY, CDR2 SVGAGI. The CDR3 spans 12 residues. Trimming shortened V by 7 bases and J by 3 bases, and 10 bases separated the two germline ends. Concerning this clone: Its antigen is not identified.

This rearrangement joins TRBV6-5 to TRBJ2-7; perhaps TRBD1 as D (6 bases). This sequence originates from a person aged 30 to 80 with non-small cell lung cancer. The material was blood, obtained at baseline. CDR3 amino acids: CASNHRDYEQYF. As DNA, the CDR3 is TGTGCCAGCAACCACAGGGACTACGAGCAGTACTTC.